This TCR beta chain stems from a study of read filtering for tumor transcriptome and immune sequencing. The study, taken as a whole, reports: Compared with RNA-seq, IR-seq gave much higher clonotype depth and reliability.

This library used approximately 390 ng RNA and molecular barcoded adaptors spanning alpha/delta and beta/gamma chains. TCRdb ran MiXCR on the reads and lists one entry per CDR3 protein. The repertoire holds 100,000 to 150,000 distinct CDR3 sequences, with under 15% as singletons. This clonotype occurred many times. No antigen is known for it. With 5 bases clipped from V and 7 bases from J, the junction kept 12 bases outside the gene matches. Per the germline V gene, CDR1 is MNHNY and CDR2 is SVGAGI (reference sequence). CDR3 size: 16 residues. The V call is TRBV6-6, the J call TRBJ2-1; 9 nucleotides line up with TRBD2. The source material was a population of CD138-negative cells sorted from bone marrow. This receptor was obtained from a donor at least 40 years old with multiple myeloma. CDR3 sequence (DNA): TGTGCCAGCAGTCCGCGGGTTAGCGGGAGATGGAATGAGCAGTTCTTC. The encoded protein is CASSPRVSGRWNEQFF.